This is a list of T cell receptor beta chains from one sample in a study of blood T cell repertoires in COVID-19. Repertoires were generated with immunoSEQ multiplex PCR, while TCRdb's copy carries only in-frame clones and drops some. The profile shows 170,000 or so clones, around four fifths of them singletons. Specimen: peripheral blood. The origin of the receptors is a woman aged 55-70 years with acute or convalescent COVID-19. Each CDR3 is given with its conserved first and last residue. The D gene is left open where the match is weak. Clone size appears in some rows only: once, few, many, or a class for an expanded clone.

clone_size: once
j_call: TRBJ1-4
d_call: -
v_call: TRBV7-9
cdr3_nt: TGTGCCAGCTCCTCGGGTGATGAAAAACTGTTTTTT
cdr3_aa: CASSSGDEKLFF

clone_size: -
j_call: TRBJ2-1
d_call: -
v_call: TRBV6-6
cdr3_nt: TGTGCCAGCAGTTACTCCACAGGGCCGGGGAATGAGCAGTTCTTC
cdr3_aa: CASSYSTGPGNEQFF

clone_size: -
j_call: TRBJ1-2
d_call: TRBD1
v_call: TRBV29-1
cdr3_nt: TGCAGCGTTGTGGTTGTAGGGGGCAATGGCTACACCTTC
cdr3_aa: CSVVVVGGNGYTF

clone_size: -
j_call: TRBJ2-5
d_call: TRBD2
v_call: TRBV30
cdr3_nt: TGTGCCTGGAGTGAAACTAGCGGGGGTTCGGAGACCCAGTACTTC
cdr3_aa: CAWSETSGGSETQYF

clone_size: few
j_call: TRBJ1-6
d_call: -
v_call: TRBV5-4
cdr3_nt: TGTGCCAGCAGTCTGAGGTCTAGGTCGAGTTCACCCCTCCACTTT
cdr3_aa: CASSLRSRSSSPLHF

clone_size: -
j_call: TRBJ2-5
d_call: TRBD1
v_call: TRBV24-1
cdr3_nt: TGTGCCACCAGTGCGAACAGGGGAGAAGAGACCCAGTACTTC
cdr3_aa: CATSANRGEETQYF

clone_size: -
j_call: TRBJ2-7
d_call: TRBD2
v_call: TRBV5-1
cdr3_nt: TGCGCCAGCAGCTTCCTTAGCGGGGTGACCTACGAGCAGTACTTC
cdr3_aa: CASSFLSGVTYEQYF

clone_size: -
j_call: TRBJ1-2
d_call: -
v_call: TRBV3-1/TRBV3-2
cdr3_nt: TGTGCCAGCAGCCCCGACAGTAACTATGGCTACACCTTC
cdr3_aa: CASSPDSNYGYTF

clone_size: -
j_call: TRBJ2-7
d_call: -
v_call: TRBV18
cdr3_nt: TGTGCCAGCTCACCACTTCACAGGGCCGAGCAGTACTTC
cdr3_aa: CASSPLHRAEQYF

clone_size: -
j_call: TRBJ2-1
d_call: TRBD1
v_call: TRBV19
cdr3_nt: TGTGCCAGTAGTATCGGACAGGGGACGTTCTATGAGCAGTTCTTC
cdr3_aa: CASSIGQGTFYEQFF

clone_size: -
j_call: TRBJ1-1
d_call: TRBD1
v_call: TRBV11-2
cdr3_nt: TGTGCCAGCAGCCGCCCCCAGACAGGGTTTAGAACTGAAGCTTTCTTT
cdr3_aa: CASSRPQTGFRTEAFF

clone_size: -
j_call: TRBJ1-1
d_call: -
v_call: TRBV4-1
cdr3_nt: TGCGCCAGCAGCCTCTTTCCGGACAGATTGAACACTGAAGCTTTCTTT
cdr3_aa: CASSLFPDRLNTEAFF

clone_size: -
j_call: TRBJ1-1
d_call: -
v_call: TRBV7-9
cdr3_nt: TGTGCCAGCAGCCTCCATTACGGTTTCCGGGGGGCGCGGGACACTGAAGCTTTCTTT
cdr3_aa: CASSLHYGFRGARDTEAFF

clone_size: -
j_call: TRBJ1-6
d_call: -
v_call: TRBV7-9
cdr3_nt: TGTGCCAGCGGGGGGGAGAGCTCCTATAATTCACCCCTCCACTTT
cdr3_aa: CASGGESSYNSPLHF

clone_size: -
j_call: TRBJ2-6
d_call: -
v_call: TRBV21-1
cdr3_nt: TGTGCCAGCAACCTACGACTGGCTGGGGCCAACGTCCTGACTTTC
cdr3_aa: CASNLRLAGANVLTF

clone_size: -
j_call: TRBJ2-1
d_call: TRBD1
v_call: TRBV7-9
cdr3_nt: TGTGCCAGCAGCTTAGTCTCCGGACAGGGGAGTGAGCAGTTCTTC
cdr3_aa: CASSLVSGQGSEQFF

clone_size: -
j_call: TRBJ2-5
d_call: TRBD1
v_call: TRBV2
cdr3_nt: TGTGCCAGCAGTGAAGGGACAGGGGTAGAGACCCAGTACTTC
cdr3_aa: CASSEGTGVETQYF

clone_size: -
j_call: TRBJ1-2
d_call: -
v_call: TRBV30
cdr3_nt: TGTGCCTGGAGTGTATGGCAGGGAAGGAATGGCTACACCTTC
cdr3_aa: CAWSVWQGRNGYTF

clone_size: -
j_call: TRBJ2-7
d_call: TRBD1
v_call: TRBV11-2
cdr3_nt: TGTGCCAGCAGCGCCGGGGACAGACCCTACGAGCAGTACTTC
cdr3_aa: CASSAGDRPYEQYF

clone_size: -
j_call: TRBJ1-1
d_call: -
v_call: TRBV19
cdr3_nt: TGTGCCAGTAGTACACAGGGTGGCACTGAAGCTTTCTTT
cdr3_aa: CASSTQGGTEAFF

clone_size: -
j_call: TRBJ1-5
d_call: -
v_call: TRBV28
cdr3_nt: TGTGCCAGCAGACCACGGCGGAATTTCAATCAGCCCCAGCATTTT
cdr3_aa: CASRPRRNFNQPQHF

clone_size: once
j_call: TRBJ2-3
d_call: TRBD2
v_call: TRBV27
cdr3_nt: TGTGCCAGCAGTCCGTTGGCGGGGGTGAGCACAGATACGCAGTATTTT
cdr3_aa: CASSPLAGVSTDTQYF

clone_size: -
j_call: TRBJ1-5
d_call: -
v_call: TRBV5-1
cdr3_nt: TGCGCCAGCAGCTTGGGGCAGGGCACGGATCAGCCCCAGCATTTT
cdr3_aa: CASSLGQGTDQPQHF

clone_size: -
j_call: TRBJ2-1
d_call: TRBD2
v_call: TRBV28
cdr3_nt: TGTGCCAGCAGGTATCGGGGGGGCGGTGGGAATGAGCAGTTCTTC
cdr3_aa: CASRYRGGGGNEQFF

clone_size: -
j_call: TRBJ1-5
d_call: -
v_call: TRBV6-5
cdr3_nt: TGTGCCAGCAGTTCTCTGAGCAATCAGCCCCAGCATTTT
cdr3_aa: CASSSLSNQPQHF

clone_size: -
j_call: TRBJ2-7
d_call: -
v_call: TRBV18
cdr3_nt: TGTGCCAGCTCACCACTCACAGGAACCCTATCCTACGAGCAGTACTTC
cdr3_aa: CASSPLTGTLSYEQYF

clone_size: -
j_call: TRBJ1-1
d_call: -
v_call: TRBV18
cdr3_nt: TGTGCCAGCCGGGGGGGGGCTCAGAACACTGAAGCTTTCTTT
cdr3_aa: CASRGGAQNTEAFF

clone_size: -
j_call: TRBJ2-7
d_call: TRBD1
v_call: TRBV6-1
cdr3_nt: TGTGCCAGCAGAACCGGACAGGGATACGAGCAGTACTTC
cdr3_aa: CASRTGQGYEQYF

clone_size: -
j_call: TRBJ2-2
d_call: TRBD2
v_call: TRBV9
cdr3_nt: TGTGCCAGCAGCGTTACTTCTAGCGGGGGTTATCCCGGGGAGCTGTTTTTT
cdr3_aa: CASSVTSSGGYPGELFF

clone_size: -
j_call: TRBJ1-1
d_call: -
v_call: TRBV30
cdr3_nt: TGTGCCTGGAGTGTACTTTCGAGAATCATGAACACTGAAGCTTTCTTT
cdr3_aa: CAWSVLSRIMNTEAFF

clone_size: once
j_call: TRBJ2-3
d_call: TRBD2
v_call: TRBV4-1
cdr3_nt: TGCGCCAGCAGCCTCGGGGGGGGTAATCCAGATACGCAGTATTTT
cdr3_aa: CASSLGGGNPDTQYF

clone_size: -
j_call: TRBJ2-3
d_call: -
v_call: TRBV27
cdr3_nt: TGTGCCAGCAGTTCCGCCCGGGTCCCCACAGATACGCAGTATTTT
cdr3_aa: CASSSARVPTDTQYF

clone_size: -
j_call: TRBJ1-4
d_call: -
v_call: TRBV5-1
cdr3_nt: TGCGCCAGCAGCGCCCCTCGGGACACTGAAAAACTGTTTTTT
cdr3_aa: CASSAPRDTEKLFF

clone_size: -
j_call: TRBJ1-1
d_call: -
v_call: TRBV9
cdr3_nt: TGTGCCAGCAGTTGGGGGCAGTTGAACACTGAAGCTTTCTTT
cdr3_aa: CASSWGQLNTEAFF

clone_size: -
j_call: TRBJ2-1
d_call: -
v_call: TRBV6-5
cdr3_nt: TGTGCCAGCAGCCGCGGACAGTCTAAAGGGGATGAGCAGTTCTTC
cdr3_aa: CASSRGQSKGDEQFF